These 5 T cell receptor beta chains were all obtained from the same sample, sequenced in a study of Ad26.COV2.S vaccination and SARS-CoV-2 variants listed by TCRdb under 2021. The label giving this sample's treatment or condition can be read as: roughly 18 received Ad26.COV2.S at low or high dose, single or two shots; about 5 received placebo; per-sample allocation not given. For vaccine and placebo recipients, repertoires were sequenced using samples collected on day 63 after the first injection. To prepare the library, the immunoSEQ multiplex PCR assay was applied. Entries here come from immuneACCESS through TCRdb and include only in-frame sequences with V and J called. Some clones fail to appear in such tables; in the studies checked, an unresolved V gene covers under half of the shortfall, and the cause of the remainder is unknown. The table for this sample lists 350,000 to 500,000 clones; approximately 89% of them were counted only once. Jointly, the top ten make up approximately 2.5% of the sample.

The source material was peripheral blood, sampled in a trial of Ad26.COV2.S vaccine versus placebo. The source is a person aged 18-60 years who received the Ad26.COV2.S COVID-19 vaccine or a placebo.

The genes are TRBV7-2 and TRBJ2-3; 9 nucleotides line up with TRBD1. Germline CDR1 reads SGHTA; CDR2 reads FQGNSA. CDR3 length equals 16 residues. Trimming at V came to 4 bases and at J to 4 bases, leaving 9 bases not matched to a gene. The CDR3 sequence: CASSYTGGASADTQYF. CDR3 DNA sequence: TGTGCCAGCAGCTACACAGGGGGCGCATCGGCAGATACGCAGTATTTT.

The chain has TRBV4-2 and TRBJ2-1, with 8 positions matching TRBD2. This CDR3 has 15 amino acids. V trimming: 2 bases; J trimming: 6 bases; junction bases outside the gene matches: 6. Germline loops: CDR1 LGHNA, CDR2 YNFKEQ. As DNA, the CDR3 is TGTGCCAGCAGCCAACAGCGGGAGTTGGGCAATGAGCAGTTCTTC. Amino acid sequence: CASSQQRELGNEQFF.

V usage is TRBV4-3 and J usage is TRBJ1-1; TRBD1 matches 9 bases. This CDR3 region has 12 residues. With 1 base clipped from V and 11 bases from J, the junction kept 2 bases outside the gene matches. In germline, CDR1 is LGHNA, CDR2 YSLEER. The CDR3 reads CASSQGTGVAFF. CDR3 nucleotides: TGCGCCAGCAGCCAAGGGACAGGGGTGGCTTTCTTT.

This clone was observed a handful of times. This rearrangement joins TRBV18 to TRBJ2-4; a possible D gene is TRBD1 (6 bases). Germline V lookup: CDR1 KGHSH, CDR2 LQKENI. Trimming cost V 3 bases and J 7 bases, with 13 bases left between them. The CDR3 spans 14 residues. CDR3 in amino acids: CASSPDRGMNIQYF. The CDR3 nucleotides are TGTGCCAGCTCACCGGACAGAGGGATGAACATTCAGTACTTC.

The rearrangement links TRBV7-2 to TRBJ2-4, with TRBD1 matching 10 bases. There are 15 residues in the CDR3. The V and J ends lost 6 bases and 6 bases, in that order; junction bases with no gene match: 8. Germline values: CDR1 SGHTA, CDR2 FQGNSA. The CDR3 reads CASRPRDRGLNIQYF. CDR3 coding DNA: TGTGCCAGCAGACCCCGGGACAGGGGATTAAACATTCAGTACTTC.